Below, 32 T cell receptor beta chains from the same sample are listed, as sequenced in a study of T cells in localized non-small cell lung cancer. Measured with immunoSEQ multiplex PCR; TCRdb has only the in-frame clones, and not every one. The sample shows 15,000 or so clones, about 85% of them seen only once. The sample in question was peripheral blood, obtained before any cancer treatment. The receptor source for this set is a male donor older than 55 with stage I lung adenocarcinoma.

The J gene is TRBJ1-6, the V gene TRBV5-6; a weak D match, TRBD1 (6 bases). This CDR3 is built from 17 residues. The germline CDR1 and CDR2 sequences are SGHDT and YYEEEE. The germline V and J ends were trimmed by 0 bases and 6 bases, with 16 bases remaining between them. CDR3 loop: CASSLAYGGFGNSPLHF. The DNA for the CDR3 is TGTGCCAGCAGCTTGGCCTACGGGGGCTTTGGTAATTCACCCCTCCACTTT.

CDR3 loop: CASSEGGRRQPQHF. CDR3 bases: TGTGCCAGCAGTGAGGGAGGGAGGCGGCAGCCCCAGCATTTT. This rearrangement joins TRBV6-1 to TRBJ1-5; no definite D call. Between the trimmed V and J ends, which lost 3 bases and 7 bases, there was a span of 13 bases. The CDR3 totals 14 residues. CDR1 and CDR2 from the germline V gene are MNHNS and SASEGT.

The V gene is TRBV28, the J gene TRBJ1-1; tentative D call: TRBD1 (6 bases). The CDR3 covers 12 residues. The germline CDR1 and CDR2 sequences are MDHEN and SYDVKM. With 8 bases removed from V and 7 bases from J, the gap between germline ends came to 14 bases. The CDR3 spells CASGGGPIEAFF. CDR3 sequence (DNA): TGTGCCAGCGGCGGGGGGCCAATTGAAGCTTTCTTT.

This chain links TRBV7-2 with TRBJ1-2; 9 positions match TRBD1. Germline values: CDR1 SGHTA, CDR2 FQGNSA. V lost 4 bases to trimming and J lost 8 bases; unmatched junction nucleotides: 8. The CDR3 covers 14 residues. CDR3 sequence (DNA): TGTGCCAGCAGCTCGGGGACAGGGCATTTAGGCTACACCTTC. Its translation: CASSSGTGHLGYTF.

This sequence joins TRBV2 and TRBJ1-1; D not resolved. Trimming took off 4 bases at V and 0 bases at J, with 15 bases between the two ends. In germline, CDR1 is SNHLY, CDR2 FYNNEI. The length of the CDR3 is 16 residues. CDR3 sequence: CASSALDGRMNTEAFF. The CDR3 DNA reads TGTGCCAGCAGTGCCCTAGATGGACGGATGAACACTGAAGCTTTCTTT.

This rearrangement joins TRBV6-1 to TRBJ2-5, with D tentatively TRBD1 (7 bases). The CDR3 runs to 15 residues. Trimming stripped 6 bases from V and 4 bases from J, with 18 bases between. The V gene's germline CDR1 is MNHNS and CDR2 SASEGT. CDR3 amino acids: CASRTSGAGGETQYF. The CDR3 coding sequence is TGTGCCAGCAGGACATCGGGGGCAGGGGGAGAGACCCAGTACTTC.

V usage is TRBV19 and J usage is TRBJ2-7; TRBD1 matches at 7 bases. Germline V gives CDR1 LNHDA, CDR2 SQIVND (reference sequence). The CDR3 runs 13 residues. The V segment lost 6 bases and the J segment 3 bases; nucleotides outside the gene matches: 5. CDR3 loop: CASSQGVGYEQYF. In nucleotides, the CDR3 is TGTGCCAGTAGCCAGGGGGTCGGCTACGAGCAGTACTTC.

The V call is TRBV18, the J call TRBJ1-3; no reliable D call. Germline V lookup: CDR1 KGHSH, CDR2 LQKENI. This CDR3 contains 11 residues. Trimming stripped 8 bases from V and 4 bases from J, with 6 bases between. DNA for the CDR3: TGTGCCAGCCAAAGGGGAAACACCATATATTTT. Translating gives CASQRGNTIYF.

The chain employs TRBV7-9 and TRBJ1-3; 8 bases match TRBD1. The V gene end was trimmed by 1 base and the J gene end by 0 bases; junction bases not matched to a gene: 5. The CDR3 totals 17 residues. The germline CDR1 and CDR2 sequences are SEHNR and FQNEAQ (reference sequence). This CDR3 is CASSLVRDRRSGNTIYF. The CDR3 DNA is TGTGCCAGCAGCTTAGTGCGGGACAGGCGCTCTGGAAACACCATATATTTT.

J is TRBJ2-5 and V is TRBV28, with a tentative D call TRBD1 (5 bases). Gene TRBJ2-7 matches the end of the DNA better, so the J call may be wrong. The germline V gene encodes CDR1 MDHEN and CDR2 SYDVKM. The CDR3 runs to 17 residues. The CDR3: CASRSIISQGSGYEQYF. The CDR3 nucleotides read TGTGCCAGCAGATCCATTATTTCTCAGGGAAGTGGGTACGAGCAGTACTTC.

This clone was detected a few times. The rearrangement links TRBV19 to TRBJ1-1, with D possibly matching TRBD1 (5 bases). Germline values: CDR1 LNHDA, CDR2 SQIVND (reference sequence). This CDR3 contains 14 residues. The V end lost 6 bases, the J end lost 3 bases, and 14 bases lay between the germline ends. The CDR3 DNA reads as TGTGCCAGTAGCGAAGAGGACACCTACACTGAAGCTTTCTTT. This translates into CASSEEDTYTEAFF.

CDR3 sequence (DNA): TGTGCCAGCAGCTCTCAGCGGGGAACCTACGAGCAGTACTTC. Amino acid sequence: CASSSQRGTYEQYF. The chain joins TRBV11-2 to TRBJ2-7; 7 bases agree with TRBD2. This CDR3 is built from 14 residues. Trimming took 4 bases from V and 2 from J; bases not matched to a gene: 5. Per germline, CDR1 SGHAT and CDR2 FQNNGV.

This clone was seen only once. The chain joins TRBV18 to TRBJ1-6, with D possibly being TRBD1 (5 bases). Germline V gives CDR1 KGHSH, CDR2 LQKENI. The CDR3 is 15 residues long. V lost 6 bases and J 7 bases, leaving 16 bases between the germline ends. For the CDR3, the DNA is TGTGCCAGCTCCGGGACTCCAGAGAGGAATTCACCCCTCCACTTT. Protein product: CASSGTPERNSPLHF.

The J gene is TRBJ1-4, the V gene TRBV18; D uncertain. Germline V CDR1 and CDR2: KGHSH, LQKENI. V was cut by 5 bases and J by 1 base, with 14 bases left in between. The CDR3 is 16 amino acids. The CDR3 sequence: CASSIEQVKTNEKLFF. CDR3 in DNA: TGTGCCAGCTCAATAGAGCAGGTGAAAACTAATGAAAAACTGTTTTTT.

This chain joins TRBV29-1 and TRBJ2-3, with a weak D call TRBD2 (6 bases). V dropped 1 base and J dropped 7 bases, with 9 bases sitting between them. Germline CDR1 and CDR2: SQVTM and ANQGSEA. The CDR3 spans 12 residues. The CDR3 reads CSVEGGGYTQYF. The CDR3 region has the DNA TGCAGCGTTGAAGGTGGAGGGTATACGCAGTATTTT.

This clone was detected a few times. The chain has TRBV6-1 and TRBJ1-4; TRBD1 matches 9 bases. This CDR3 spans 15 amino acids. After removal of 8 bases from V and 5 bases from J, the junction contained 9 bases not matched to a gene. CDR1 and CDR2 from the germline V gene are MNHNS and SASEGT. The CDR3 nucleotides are TGTGCCAGCCGTTCGGGACAGGGTTTAAATGAAAAACTGTTTTTT. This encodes CASRSGQGLNEKLFF.

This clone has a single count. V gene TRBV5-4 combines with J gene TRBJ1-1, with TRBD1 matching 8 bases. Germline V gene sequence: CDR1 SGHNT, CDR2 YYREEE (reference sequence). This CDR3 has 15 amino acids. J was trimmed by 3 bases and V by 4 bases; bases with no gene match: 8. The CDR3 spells CASSLPQGEYTEAFF. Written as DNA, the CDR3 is TGTGCCAGCAGCCTTCCACAGGGGGAATACACTGAAGCTTTCTTT.

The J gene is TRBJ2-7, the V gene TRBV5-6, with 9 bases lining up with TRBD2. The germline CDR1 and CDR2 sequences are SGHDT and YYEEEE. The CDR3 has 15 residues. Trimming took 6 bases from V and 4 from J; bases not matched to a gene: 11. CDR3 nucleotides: TGTGCCAGCACCCCAGCGGGAGGAGTTCTTTACGAGCAGTACTTC. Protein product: CASTPAGGVLYEQYF.

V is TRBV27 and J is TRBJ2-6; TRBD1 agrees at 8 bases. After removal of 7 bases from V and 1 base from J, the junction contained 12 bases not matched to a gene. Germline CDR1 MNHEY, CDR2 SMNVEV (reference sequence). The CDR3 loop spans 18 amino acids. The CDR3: CASTYLFGQGSGANVLTF. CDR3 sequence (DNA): TGTGCCAGCACTTACCTCTTCGGACAGGGTTCTGGGGCCAACGTCCTGACTTTC. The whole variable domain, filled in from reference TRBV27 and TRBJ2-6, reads EAQVTQNPRYLITVTGKKLTVTCSQNMNHEYMSWYRQDPGLGLRQIYYSMNVEVTDKGDVPEGYKVSRKEKRNFPLILESPSPNQTSLYFCASTYLFGQGSGANVLTFGAGSRLTVL.

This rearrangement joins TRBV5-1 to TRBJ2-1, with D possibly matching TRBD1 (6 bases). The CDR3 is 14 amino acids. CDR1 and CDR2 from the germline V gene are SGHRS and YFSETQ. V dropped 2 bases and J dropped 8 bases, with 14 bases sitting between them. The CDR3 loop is CASSFGQLKDEQFF. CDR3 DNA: TGCGCCAGCAGCTTCGGACAGCTTAAGGATGAGCAGTTCTTC.

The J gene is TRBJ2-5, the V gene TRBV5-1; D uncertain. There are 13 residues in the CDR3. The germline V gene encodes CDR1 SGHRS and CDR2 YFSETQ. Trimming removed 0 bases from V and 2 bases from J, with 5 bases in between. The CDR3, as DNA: TGCGCCAGCAGCTTGGCCCCGCAAGAGACCCAGTACTTC. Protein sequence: CASSLAPQETQYF.

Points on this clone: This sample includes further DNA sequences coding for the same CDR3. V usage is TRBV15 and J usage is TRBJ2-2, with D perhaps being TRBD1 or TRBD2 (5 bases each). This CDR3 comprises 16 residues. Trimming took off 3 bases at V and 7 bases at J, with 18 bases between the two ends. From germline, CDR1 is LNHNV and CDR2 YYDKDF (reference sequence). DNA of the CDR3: TGTGCCACCAGCAGGGAAAGGGGACGAAGGGTCGGGGAGCTGTTTTTT. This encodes CATSRERGRRVGELFF.

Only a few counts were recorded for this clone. Here the CDR3 DNA reads TGCGCCAGCAGTGAGCTAGCGGGGGAGTTCAATGAGCAGTTCTTC. It yields the protein CASSELAGEFNEQFF. The chain carries TRBV10-2 and TRBJ2-1; 10 bases are a match to TRBD2. CDR3 length: 15 residues. J was trimmed by 6 bases and V by 2 bases; bases with no gene match: 4. Germline assignment: CDR1 WSHSY and CDR2 SAAADI.

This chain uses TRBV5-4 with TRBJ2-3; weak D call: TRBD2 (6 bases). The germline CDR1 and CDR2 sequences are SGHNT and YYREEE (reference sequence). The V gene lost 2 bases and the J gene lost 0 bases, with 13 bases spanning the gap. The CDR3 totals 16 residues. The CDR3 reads CASSLKIAESTDTQYF. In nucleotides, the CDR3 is TGTGCCAGCAGCTTAAAAATAGCGGAAAGCACAGATACGCAGTATTTT.

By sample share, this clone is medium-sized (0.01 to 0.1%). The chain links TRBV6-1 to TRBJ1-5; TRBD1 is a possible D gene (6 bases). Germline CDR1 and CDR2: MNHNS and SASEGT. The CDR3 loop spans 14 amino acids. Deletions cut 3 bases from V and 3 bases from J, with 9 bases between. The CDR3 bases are TGTGCCAGCAGTGAGTCAGGGGACAATCAGCCCCAGCATTTT. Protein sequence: CASSESGDNQPQHF.

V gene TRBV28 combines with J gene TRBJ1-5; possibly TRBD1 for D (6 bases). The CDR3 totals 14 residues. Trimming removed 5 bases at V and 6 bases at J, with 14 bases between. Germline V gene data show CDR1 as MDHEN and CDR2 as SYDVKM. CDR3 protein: CASSLGQVTQPQHF. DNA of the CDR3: TGTGCCAGCAGTCTGGGACAAGTTACTCAGCCCCAGCATTTT. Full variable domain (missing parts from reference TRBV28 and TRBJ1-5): DVKVTQSSRYLVKRTGEKVFLECVQDMDHENMFWYRQDPGLGLRLIYFSYDVKMKEKGDIPEGYSVSREKKERFSLILESASTNQTSMYLCASSLGQVTQPQHFGDGTRLSIL.

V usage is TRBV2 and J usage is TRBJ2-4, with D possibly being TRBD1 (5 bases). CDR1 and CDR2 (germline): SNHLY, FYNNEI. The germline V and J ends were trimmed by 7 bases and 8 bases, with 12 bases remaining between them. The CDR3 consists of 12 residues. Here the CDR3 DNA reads TGTGCCAGCACCAGGGATGAGTACATTCAGTACTTC. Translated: CASTRDEYIQYF.

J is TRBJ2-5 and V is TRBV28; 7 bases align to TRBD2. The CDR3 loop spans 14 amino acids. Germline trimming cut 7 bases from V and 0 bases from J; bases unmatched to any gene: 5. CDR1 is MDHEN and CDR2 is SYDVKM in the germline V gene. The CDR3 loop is CASNPGGYQETQYF. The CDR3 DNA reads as TGTGCCAGCAACCCCGGGGGGTACCAAGAGACCCAGTACTTC.

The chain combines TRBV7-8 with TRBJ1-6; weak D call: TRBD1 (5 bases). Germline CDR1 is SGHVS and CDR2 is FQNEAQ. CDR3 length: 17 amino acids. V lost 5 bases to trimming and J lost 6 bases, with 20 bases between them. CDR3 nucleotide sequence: TGTGCCAGCAGCCCCTGGGGGGGGGTAGGGAGTAATTCACCCCTCCACTTT. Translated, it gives CASSPWGGVGSNSPLHF.

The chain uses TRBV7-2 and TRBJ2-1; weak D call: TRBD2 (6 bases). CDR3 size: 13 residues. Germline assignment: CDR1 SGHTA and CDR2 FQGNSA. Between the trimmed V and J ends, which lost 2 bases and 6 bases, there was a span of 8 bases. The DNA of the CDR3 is TGTGCCAGCAGCTTAATGGGGGGCAATGAGCAGTTCTTC. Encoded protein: CASSLMGGNEQFF.

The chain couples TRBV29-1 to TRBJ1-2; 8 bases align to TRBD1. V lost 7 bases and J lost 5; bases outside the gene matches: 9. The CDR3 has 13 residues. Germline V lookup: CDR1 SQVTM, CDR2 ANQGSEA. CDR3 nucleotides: TGCAGCGCTTCGACAGGGGAGAGGTATGGCTACACCTTC. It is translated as CSASTGERYGYTF.

As DNA, the CDR3 is TGCGCCAGCACCCTCAATGCAGGGTCTGCAGATACGCAGTATTTT. Its translation: CASTLNAGSADTQYF. This chain joins TRBV5-1 and TRBJ2-3; tentatively, D is TRBD1 (5 bases). Trimming removed 6 bases at V and 4 bases at J, with 18 bases between. The CDR3 runs to 15 residues. Germline V CDR1 and CDR2: SGHRS, YFSETQ.